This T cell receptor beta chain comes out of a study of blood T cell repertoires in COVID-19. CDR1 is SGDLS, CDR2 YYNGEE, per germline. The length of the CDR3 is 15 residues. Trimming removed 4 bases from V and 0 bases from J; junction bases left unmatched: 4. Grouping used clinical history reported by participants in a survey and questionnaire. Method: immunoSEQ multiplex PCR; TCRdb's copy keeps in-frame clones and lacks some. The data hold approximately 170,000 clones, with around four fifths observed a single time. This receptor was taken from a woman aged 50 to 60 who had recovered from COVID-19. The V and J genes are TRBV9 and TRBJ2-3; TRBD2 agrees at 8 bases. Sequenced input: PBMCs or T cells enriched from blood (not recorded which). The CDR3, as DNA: TGTGCCAGCAGCACGGCTAGCGGGAGCACAGATACGCAGTATTTT. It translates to CASSTASGSTDTQYF.